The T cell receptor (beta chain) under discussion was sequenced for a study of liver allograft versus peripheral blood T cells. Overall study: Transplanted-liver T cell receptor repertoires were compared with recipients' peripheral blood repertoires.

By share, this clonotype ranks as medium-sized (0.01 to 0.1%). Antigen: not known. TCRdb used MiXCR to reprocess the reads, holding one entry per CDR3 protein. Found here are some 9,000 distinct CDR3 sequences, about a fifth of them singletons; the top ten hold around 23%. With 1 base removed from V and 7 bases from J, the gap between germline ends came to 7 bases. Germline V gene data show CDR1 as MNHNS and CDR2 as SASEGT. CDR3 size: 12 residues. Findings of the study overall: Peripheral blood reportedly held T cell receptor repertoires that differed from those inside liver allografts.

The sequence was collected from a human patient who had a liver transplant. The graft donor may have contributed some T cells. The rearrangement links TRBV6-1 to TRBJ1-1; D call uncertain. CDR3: CASSEVWDEAFF. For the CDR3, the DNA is TGTGCCAGCAGTGAAGTCTGGGATGAAGCTTTCTTT.